This T cell receptor beta chain was found in a study of radiotherapy plus CTLA-4 blockade in lung cancer. Profiling relied on immunoSEQ multiplex PCR, and the TCRdb table lists in-frame clones only, not all of them. The sample contains tens of thousands of clones, 70% to 75% of which appear only once. The CDR3 sequence is 11 residues long. Germline V gives CDR1 SNHLY, CDR2 FYNNEI. Trimming took off 3 bases at V and 4 bases at J, with 3 bases between the two ends. This receptor was identified in a human donor with non-small cell lung cancer whose response to radiotherapy plus ipilimumab could not be evaluated. V usage is TRBV2 and J usage is TRBJ2-5; D remains unclear. Sequenced here: peripheral blood, sampled from a patient treated with radiotherapy plus ipilimumab. The CDR3 is CASSDRETQYF. CDR3 in DNA: TGTGCCAGCAGTGATCGAGAGACCCAGTACTTC.